The 18 T cell receptor beta chains below all came from one sample that was sequenced in a study of post-analysis software for immune sequencing data. Study outcomes and limitations: TRBV5-6, TRBV5-1 and TRBV20-1 belonged to a set of a handful of TRBV segments that were more frequent in patients than controls.

Antigens for these TCRs are unknown. Prepared TCR beta cDNA libraries contained unique molecular identifiers. TCRdb used MiXCR to reprocess the PCR reads, holding one entry per CDR3 protein. Of about half a million distinct CDR3 sequences listed, 30% to 40% are singletons. Material: blood. These TCRs come from a girl under 18 with multiple sclerosis.

To note about this clonotype: The CDR3 end shows no conserved phenylalanine or tryptophan, and so a read error is likely. This chain connects TRBV29-1 to TRBJ2-7; D possibly corresponds to TRBD1 (6 bases). The ends were cut back, 4 bases at V and 4 bases at J, with 8 bases in the middle. CDR1 and CDR2 (germline): SQVTM, ANQGSEA. The CDR3 covers 11 residues. CDR3 DNA: TGCAGCGTTGGGGACAAATACGAGCAGTACTGC. This sequence encodes CSVGDKYEQYC.

This clonotype was seen ten or more times. The junction departs from the called germline gene at one end, perhaps through a read error. The genes are TRBV5-1 and TRBJ2-7, with D maybe TRBD1 (5 bases). In germline, CDR1 is SGHRS, CDR2 YFSETQ. The CDR3 covers 13 residues. The CDR3 coding sequence is TGTGCCAGCAGCTTAGGGGCGGACTACGAGCAGTACTTC. It yields the protein CASSLGADYEQYF. The entire variable domain, with the rest obtained from reference TRBV5-1 and TRBJ2-7, is as follows: KAGVTQTPRYLIKTRGQQVTLSCSPISGHRSVSWYQQTPGQGLQFLFEYFSETQRNKGNFPGRFSGRQFSNSRSEMNVSTLELGDSALYLCASSLGADYEQYFGPGTRLTVT.

Regarding this clonotype: One end of the junction fails to match germline, which may point to a read error. CDR3 loop: CASSLLSGGEDTEYF. As DNA, the CDR3 is TGTGCCAGCAGTTTACTGAGCGGGGGGGAAGATACGGAGTATTTT. The V and J genes are TRBV12-3 or TRBV12-4 and TRBJ2-3; 10 nucleotides match TRBD2. The CDR3 covers 15 residues.

This clonotype showed up just a few times. The gene calls are TRBV9 and TRBJ2-6; D not certain. CDR1 SGDLS and CDR2 YYNGEE come from the germline V gene. The length of the CDR3 is 18 residues. The V end was cut by 0 bases, the J end by 0 bases, with 13 bases between. DNA for the CDR3: TGTGCCAGCAGCGTAGCTCCAGGTGTTAGCTCTGGGGCCAACGTCCTGACTTTC. It yields the protein CASSVAPGVSSGANVLTF.

The chain couples TRBV29-1 to TRBJ1-2, with TRBD1 as a possible D gene (6 bases). Germline V gene data show CDR1 as SQVTM and CDR2 as ANQGSEA. The V end lost 7 bases, the J end lost 2 bases, and 17 bases lay between the germline ends. The length of the CDR3 is 14 residues. The CDR3 sequence: CSGGSGVENYGYTF. The DNA for the CDR3 is TGCAGCGGGGGTTCAGGGGTTGAGAACTATGGCTACACCTTC.

The chain links TRBV21-1 to TRBJ2-7; the D call of TRBD2 is as the table states it, not checked on the DNA. TRBV21-1 is a pseudogene segment. The CDR3 length is 16 residues. In DNA, the CDR3 is TGTACCAGCAGCATGTCCGGGACTAGCGGGATCTACGAGCAGTACTTC. Residues: CTSSMSGTSGIYEQYF.

This clonotype was seen a few times. The rearrangement uses TRBV7-9 and TRBJ2-2; TRBD2 matches at 13 bases. CDR3 length: 18 residues. Germline V gene data show CDR1 as SEHNR and CDR2 as FQNEAQ (reference sequence). Germline trimming cut 1 base from V and 3 bases from J; bases unmatched to any gene: 5. CDR3 sequence reads: CASSLGWTSGGDTGELFF. CDR3 DNA: TGTGCCAGCAGCTTAGGGTGGACTAGCGGGGGAGACACCGGGGAGCTGTTTTTT.

The J gene is TRBJ2-5, the V gene TRBV20-1; no clear D gene. Trimming stripped 6 bases from V and 0 bases from J, with 17 bases between. CDR1 and CDR2 from the germline V gene are DFQATT and SNEGSKA (reference sequence). This CDR3 region has 15 residues. CDR3 DNA: TGCAGTGCCCCCGTCCGGGCAACTTACCAAGAGACCCAGTACTTC. Protein: CSAPVRATYQETQYF.

This clonotype was picked up a small number of times. The chain carries TRBV7-7 and TRBJ2-2; no clear D. CDR1 and CDR2 from the germline V gene are SSHAT and FNYEAQ (reference sequence). Trimming pared 6 bases from V and 6 bases from J, leaving 14 bases between. This CDR3 contains 14 residues. The CDR3 reads CASSFGLTAGELFF. CDR3 nucleotide sequence: TGTGCCAGCAGTTTCGGCCTCACCGCCGGGGAGCTGTTTTTT.

This clonotype was seen repeatedly, ten times or more. The genes are TRBV7-8 and TRBJ2-3, with 12 bases matching TRBD2. Germline assignment: CDR1 SGHVS and CDR2 FQNEAQ. V lost 5 bases to trimming and J lost 3 bases; unmatched junction nucleotides: 0. CDR3 size: 14 residues. The CDR3 is CASSTSGGTDTQYF. The DNA for the CDR3 is TGTGCCAGCAGCACTAGCGGGGGGACAGATACGCAGTATTTT.

About this clonotype itself: At one boundary the junction diverges from the germline segment, which might be a read error. This chain links TRBV28 with TRBJ1-4; perhaps TRBD1 as D (5 bases). The CDR3 runs 17 residues. The germline V gene has CDR1 MDHEN and CDR2 SYDVKM. The CDR3 region is CASSLGGRAFSIEKRFF. Written as DNA, the CDR3 is TGTGCCAGCAGTTTAGGTGGCAGGGCCTTCAGCATTGAAAAACGGTTTTTT. Using reference TRBV28 and TRBJ1-4 for the parts outside the CDR3, the full variable domain is DVKVTQSSRYLVKRTGEKVFLECVQDMDHENMFWYRQDPGLGLRLIYFSYDVKMKEKGDIPEGYSVSREKKERFSLILESASTNQTSMYLCASSLGGRAFSIEKRFFGSGTQLSVL.

The V and J genes are TRBV6-5 and TRBJ2-5; D might be TRBD2 (6 bases). Germline V gene lookup returns CDR1 MNHEY and CDR2 SVGAGI. CDR3 length equals 14 residues. Trimming stripped 2 bases from V and 5 bases from J, with 12 bases between. This CDR3 reads CASSYGGRGETQYF. The CDR3, as DNA: TGTGCCAGCAGTTACGGAGGGCGCGGGGAGACCCAGTACTTC.

The chain couples TRBV12-1 to TRBJ2-4; TRBD2 is taken as the D call from the table, unchecked against the DNA. TRBV12-1 is assigned pseudogene status. The CDR3 covers 17 residues. The CDR3 sequence is CASSGKRDLLAKNIQYF. In DNA, the CDR3 is TGTGCCAGCAGCGGCAAAAGGGACTTACTAGCCAAAAACATTCAGTACTTC.

The gene calls are TRBV12-3 or TRBV12-4 and TRBJ2-3; D call uncertain. The CDR3 loop spans 14 amino acids. Trimming took off 1 base at V and 2 bases at J, with 7 bases between the two ends. The CDR3 region is CASSLERTTDTQYF. Here the CDR3 DNA reads TGTGCCAGCAGTTTAGAGAGGACCACAGATACGCAGTATTTT.

This clonotype was seen more than once but under ten times. The genes are TRBV4-1 and TRBJ2-4; D not resolved. This CDR3 has 12 residues. Trimming removed 4 bases from V and 8 bases from J, with 9 bases in between. Germline values: CDR1 MGHRA, CDR2 YSYEKL. CDR3 DNA sequence: TGCGCCAGCAGCCCGTCGGCGGACATTCAGTACTTC. It is translated as CASSPSADIQYF.

V gene TRBV5-5 combines with J gene TRBJ1-2, with TRBD1 identical over 7 bases. This CDR3 region has 16 residues. The ends lost 5 bases at V and 5 bases at J; junction bases unmatched: 15. CDR1 and CDR2 from the germline V gene are SGHKS and YYEKEE (reference sequence). CDR3 bases: TGTGCCAGCAGTACGCCCTGGGAAGGGGGCGATTATGGCTACACCTTC. Its protein is CASSTPWEGGDYGYTF.

The chain recombines TRBV20-1 with TRBJ2-2, with D perhaps matching TRBD1 or TRBD2 (6 bases each). V lost 5 bases to trimming and J lost 3 bases, with 13 bases between them. CDR1 and CDR2 from the germline V gene are DFQATT and SNEGSKA (reference sequence). The CDR3 covers 14 residues. In DNA, the CDR3 is TGCAGTGCTGGGACCGGGGGCTACACCGGGGAGCTGTTTTTT. Translating gives CSAGTGGYTGELFF.

The J gene is TRBJ1-6, the V gene TRBV10-3; 7 bases match TRBD1. The CDR3 runs to 16 residues. V was pared by 4 bases and J by 7 bases, with 10 bases of the junction left unmatched. Germline CDR1 ENHRY, CDR2 SYGVKD. CDR3 sequence (DNA): TGTGCCATCAGTGTTGGGCGACAGGGAACGAATTCACCCCTCCACTTT. Translating it yields CAISVGRQGTNSPLHF.